These 27 T cell receptor beta chains came from one sample sequenced in a study of early T cells in non-severe SARS-CoV-2 infection. TCRdb redid the calling of the 5' RACE reads with MiXCR, one entry per CDR3 protein. This sample has some 28,000 distinct CDR3 sequences, with 8.5% to 10% found just once. The specimen was whole blood. Receptor source: an adult who was a healthcare worker with PCR-confirmed SARS-CoV-2 infection or an uninfected control (not recorded which).

This clonotype was recorded at least ten times. CDR3: CSAGSLAGAYTDTQYF. DNA for the CDR3: TGCAGTGCTGGGTCCCTAGCGGGGGCCTACACAGATACGCAGTATTTT. V usage is TRBV20-1 and J usage is TRBJ2-3, with TRBD2 matching 10 bases. The V gene's germline CDR1 is DFQATT and CDR2 SNEGSKA (reference sequence). The CDR3 extends over 16 amino acids. With 5 bases clipped from V and 2 bases from J, the junction kept 10 bases outside the gene matches.

This clonotype was picked up many times. CDR3 nucleotides: TGTGCCAGCAGCCCCCAAGGAGGCCTGCTCTCTTATGGCTACACCTTC. Encoded protein: CASSPQGGLLSYGYTF. The chain combines TRBV7-6 with TRBJ1-2; D call uncertain. CDR3 length: 16 residues. Trimming pared 5 bases from V and 5 bases from J, leaving 21 bases between. Looked up from germline, CDR1 is SGHVS and CDR2 is FNYEAQ.

This clonotype appeared many times. The CDR3 spells CASSLTGQGGEKLFF. For the CDR3, the DNA is TGTGCCAGCAGTTTAACGGGCCAGGGGGGTGAAAAACTGTTTTTT. V and J are TRBV27 and TRBJ1-4, with TRBD1 matching over 7 bases. This CDR3 contains 15 residues. Trimming cost V 2 bases and J 7 bases; bases outside gene matches: 7. Germline CDR1 and CDR2: MNHEY and SMNVEV (reference sequence).

This clonotype was recorded many times. The chain combines TRBV4-3 with TRBJ2-2, with unresolved D. CDR3 length: 14 amino acids. Germline CDR1 LGHNA, CDR2 YSLEER. Trimming cost V 2 bases and J 2 bases, with 6 bases left between them. CDR3 residues: CASSQYTNTGELFF. The CDR3 coding sequence is TGCGCCAGCAGCCAATACACCAACACCGGGGAGCTGTTTTTT.

A few counts support this clonotype. The V and J genes are TRBV11-2 and TRBJ2-1; D remains unclear. V was pared by 5 bases and J by 5 bases, with 13 bases between. Germline-derived CDR1 and CDR2 are SGHAT and FQNNGV. The CDR3 sequence is 14 residues long. CDR3 protein: CASSLNGPDNEQFF. CDR3 coding DNA: TGTGCCAGCAGCCTCAACGGGCCAGACAATGAGCAGTTCTTC.

This clonotype came up many times. The rearrangement joins TRBV18 to TRBJ2-1, with D perhaps being TRBD1 or TRBD2 (5 bases each). The germline V gene encodes CDR1 KGHSH and CDR2 LQKENI. V lost 3 bases and J lost 9, with 9 bases in between. The length of the CDR3 is 12 residues. The CDR3 DNA sequence: TGTGCCAGCTCACCCGGGGCGATTGAGCAGTTCTTC. It codes for CASSPGAIEQFF.

This clonotype showed up many times. This chain connects TRBV5-1 to TRBJ2-5; 9 bases are a match to TRBD1. The CDR3 runs to 15 residues. J lost 5 bases, V lost 2 bases, and 7 bases had no gene match. Germline CDR1 is SGHRS and CDR2 is YFSETQ. CDR3 DNA: TGCGCCAGCAGCTTCGCCGGGACAGGGAGGGAGACCCAGTACTTC. This translates into CASSFAGTGRETQYF.

This clonotype occurred a few times. This chain joins TRBV6-5 and TRBJ1-1, with TRBD1 matching over 10 bases. J gave up 0 bases and V 3 bases, and 7 bases lay outside the gene matches. The CDR3 is made up of 17 amino acids. CDR1 MNHEY and CDR2 SVGAGI come from the germline V gene. This chain's CDR3 is CASSYSGTGAMNTEAFF. In nucleotides, the CDR3 is TGTGCCAGCAGTTATTCCGGGACAGGGGCGATGAACACTGAAGCTTTCTTT.

This clonotype came up a few times. The chain couples TRBV4-3 to TRBJ2-2, with 7 bases lining up with TRBD1. After removal of 3 bases from V and 3 bases from J, the junction contained 1 base not matched to a gene. Germline CDR1 reads LGHNA; CDR2 reads YSLEER. This CDR3 comprises 14 residues. CDR3 loop: CASSQTGYTGELFF. CDR3 bases: TGCGCCAGCAGCCAGACAGGGTACACCGGGGAGCTGTTTTTT.

In its sample, this clonotype was seen many times. The CDR3 here is CASSTYSGEETQYF. The CDR3 DNA is TGTGCCAGCAGCACGTATAGCGGGGAAGAGACCCAGTACTTC. The chain recombines TRBV7-2 with TRBJ2-5; the match to TRBD2 covers 8 bases. Germline lookup yields CDR1 SGHTA and CDR2 FQGNSA. V dropped 5 bases and J dropped 3; count of bases not matched to a gene: 5. The CDR3 loop spans 14 amino acids.

This clonotype occurred many times. The chain is built from TRBV12-5 and TRBJ2-5, with a weak D call TRBD2 (6 bases). In germline, CDR1 is LGHNT, CDR2 FRNRAP. The CDR3 has 14 residues. Trimming pared 6 bases from V and 5 bases from J, leaving 16 bases between. DNA of the CDR3: TGTGCTAGTGGGGGGGGTGAGGAGCAGGAGACCCAGTACTTC. Amino acids: CASGGGEEQETQYF.

This clonotype occurred many times. Here the CDR3 reads CASSWDRVMRGYTF. As DNA, the CDR3 is TGTGCCAGCAGCTGGGACAGGGTAATGAGGGGCTACACCTTC. This rearrangement joins TRBV7-2 to TRBJ1-2; 9 bases fit TRBD1. V lost 4 bases to trimming and J lost 8 bases; unmatched junction nucleotides: 8. CDR1 is SGHTA, CDR2 FQGNSA, per germline. The CDR3 has 14 residues.

For this clonotype: A junction boundary mismatches the germline segment, possibly from a read error. J is TRBJ2-7 and V is TRBV3-1; D may match TRBD1 or TRBD2 (6 bases each). CDR3 size: 16 residues. CDR1 LGHDT and CDR2 YNNKEL come from the germline V gene (reference sequence). In DNA, the CDR3 is TGTGCCAGCAGCAAAGAAATGGGGGGCCCTACCTACGAGCAGTACTTC. This encodes CASSKEMGGPTYEQYF.

This clonotype occurred a few times. The V and J genes are TRBV28 and TRBJ1-6; D not resolved. V was trimmed by 6 bases and J by 8 bases, leaving 8 bases between them. The CDR3 is 12 amino acids. Germline values: CDR1 MDHEN, CDR2 SYDVKM. The CDR3 here is CASRRSDSPLHF. CDR3 bases: TGTGCCAGCAGGAGGAGTGATTCACCCCTCCACTTT.

This clonotype was detected ten times or more. The V gene is TRBV30, the J gene TRBJ2-7, with 7 bases identical to TRBD1. This CDR3 comprises 13 residues. Germline V gives CDR1 GTSNPN, CDR2 SVGIG (reference sequence). After removal of 4 bases from V and 0 bases from J, the junction contained 3 bases not matched to a gene. CDR3: CAWIPGGSYEQYF. The DNA for the CDR3 is TGTGCCTGGATCCCAGGGGGCTCCTACGAGCAGTACTTC.

This clonotype was picked up many times. CDR3 sequence (DNA): TGCGCCAGCAGCTTGGACGGTTCGGGTACTGAAGCTTTCTTT. Its protein is CASSLDGSGTEAFF. The V call is TRBV5-1, the J call TRBJ1-1; D not resolved. V was cut by 0 bases and J by 5 bases, with 11 bases left in between. CDR1 and CDR2 from the germline V gene are SGHRS and YFSETQ. The CDR3 has 14 residues.

Many counts were recorded for this clonotype. Here the CDR3 reads CATSRDNAGPEQYF. CDR3 nucleotide sequence: TGTGCCACCAGCAGAGATAATGCGGGTCCCGAGCAGTACTTC. J is TRBJ2-7 and V is TRBV15; D is perhaps TRBD2 (5 bases). The germline V and J ends were trimmed by 0 bases and 6 bases, with 12 bases remaining between them. Germline-derived CDR1 and CDR2 are LNHNV and YYDKDF (reference sequence). CDR3 size: 14 residues.

This clonotype was observed many times. V and J are TRBV11-3 and TRBJ2-3; 7 bases align to TRBD1. Trimming at V came to 5 bases and at J to 1 base, leaving 12 bases not matched to a gene. The CDR3 sequence is 17 residues long. Looked up from germline, CDR1 is SGHNT and CDR2 is YENEEA. DNA for the CDR3: TGTGCCAGCAGCCAAAAGACAGGGACCGGTCGCACAGATACGCAGTATTTT. It codes for CASSQKTGTGRTDTQYF.

In regard to this clonotype: A read error is possible here, since a much larger clone lies one base away. This CDR3 reads CASSPVGSTDTQYF. As DNA, the CDR3 is TGTGCCAGCAGCCCAGTGGGTAGCACAGATACGCAGTATTTT. The chain employs TRBV9 and TRBJ2-3; D not certain. Germline-derived CDR1 and CDR2 are SGDLS and YYNGEE. This CDR3 contains 14 residues. Trimming pared 4 bases from V and 0 bases from J, leaving 9 bases between.

This clonotype rates as medium-sized. The chain combines TRBV11-3 with TRBJ2-1; D not certain. The CDR3 is 12 residues long. Germline-derived CDR1 and CDR2 are SGHNT and YENEEA. V dropped 1 base and J dropped 8 bases, with 6 bases sitting between them. The CDR3 sequence is CASSLGQDEQFF. In DNA, the CDR3 is TGTGCCAGCAGCTTAGGGCAGGATGAGCAGTTCTTC. The full variable domain, rest sourced from reference TRBV11-3 and TRBJ2-1, is EAGVVQSPRYKIIEKKQPVAFWCNPISGHNTLYWYLQNLGQGPELLIRYENEEAVDDSQLPKDRFSAERLKGVDSTLKIQPAELGDSAVYLCASSLGQDEQFFGPGTRLTVL.

There are many counts of this clonotype. The V gene is TRBV30, the J gene TRBJ2-7, with 8 bases lining up with TRBD1. The CDR3 spans 14 residues. Per germline, CDR1 GTSNPN and CDR2 SVGIG (reference sequence). The junction had 8 bases not matched to a gene; V was cut back by 3 bases and J by 4 bases. The CDR3, as DNA: TGTGCCTGGAGAGGCAGGGGGCGCACATACGAGCAGTACTTC. This gives the protein CAWRGRGRTYEQYF. Full variable domain (outside the CDR3, taken from reference TRBV30 and TRBJ2-7): SQTIHQWPATLVQPVGSPLSLECTVEGTSNPNLYWYRQAAGRGLQLLFYSVGIGQISSEVPQNLSASRPQDRQFILSSKKLLLSDSGFYLCAWRGRGRTYEQYFGPGTRLTVT.

The sample holds many counts of this clonotype. The chain is built from TRBV6-2 or TRBV6-3 and TRBJ2-1, with D possibly called TRBD1 or TRBD2 (5 bases each). Per germline, CDR1 MNHEY and CDR2 SVGEGT. The CDR3 has 16 residues. V was clipped by 4 bases and J by 6 bases, with 19 bases between them. DNA of the CDR3: TGTGCCAGCAGTTCGATGAGGACTCCCAGGGCCAATGAGCAGTTCTTC. Translated, it gives CASSSMRTPRANEQFF.

This clonotype was observed a few times. The chain links TRBV7-3 to TRBJ2-7, with 7 bases that match TRBD1. V was pared by 1 base and J by 1 base, with 4 bases of the junction left unmatched. CDR1 is SGHTA, CDR2 FQGTGA, per germline. The CDR3 is 15 residues long. CDR3 coding DNA: TGTGCCAGCAGCTTAATTCCGACAGGGTCCTACGAGCAGTACTTC. Its protein is CASSLIPTGSYEQYF.

This clonotype was picked up many times. The gene calls are TRBV20-1 and TRBJ2-7, with TRBD1 identical over 9 bases. The CDR3 length is 15 residues. Germline CDR1 is DFQATT and CDR2 is SNEGSKA (reference sequence). The junction had 11 bases not matched to a gene; V was cut back by 5 bases and J by 3 bases. CDR3 DNA sequence: TGCAGTGCTGGAAACCCGGGACAGGGACACTACGAGCAGTACTTC. This sequence encodes CSAGNPGQGHYEQYF.

In this sample, this clonotype turned up many times. The rearrangement joins TRBV5-1 to TRBJ1-4; D call uncertain. This CDR3 has 15 amino acids. Trimming removed 0 bases from V and 7 bases from J, with 13 bases in between. The germline CDR1 and CDR2 sequences are SGHRS and YFSETQ. CDR3 amino acids: CASSLDFSYGEKLFF. The CDR3 DNA sequence: TGCGCCAGCAGCTTGGACTTCTCATACGGTGAAAAACTGTTTTTT. Full variable domain (remainder filled in from reference TRBV5-1 and TRBJ1-4): KAGVTQTPRYLIKTRGQQVTLSCSPISGHRSVSWYQQTPGQGLQFLFEYFSETQRNKGNFPGRFSGRQFSNSRSEMNVSTLELGDSALYLCASSLDFSYGEKLFFGSGTQLSVL.

This clonotype showed up many times. The chain links TRBV3-1 to TRBJ2-3; 12 bases match TRBD2. From germline, CDR1 is LGHDT and CDR2 YNNKEL (reference sequence). The CDR3 runs to 16 residues. V lost 1 base and J lost 3; bases outside the gene matches: 2. The CDR3 reads CASSQASGGGTDTQYF. DNA for the CDR3: TGTGCCAGCAGCCAAGCTAGCGGGGGGGGGACAGATACGCAGTATTTT.

The chain uses TRBV7-9 and TRBJ1-2; D remains unclear. Germline V gene data show CDR1 as SEHNR and CDR2 as FQNEAQ (reference sequence). With 5 bases removed from V and 0 bases from J, the gap between germline ends came to 10 bases. This CDR3 contains 14 residues. The CDR3 DNA sequence: TGTGCCAGCAGCCCCGCAACCGCTAACTATGGCTACACCTTC. This gives the protein CASSPATANYGYTF.